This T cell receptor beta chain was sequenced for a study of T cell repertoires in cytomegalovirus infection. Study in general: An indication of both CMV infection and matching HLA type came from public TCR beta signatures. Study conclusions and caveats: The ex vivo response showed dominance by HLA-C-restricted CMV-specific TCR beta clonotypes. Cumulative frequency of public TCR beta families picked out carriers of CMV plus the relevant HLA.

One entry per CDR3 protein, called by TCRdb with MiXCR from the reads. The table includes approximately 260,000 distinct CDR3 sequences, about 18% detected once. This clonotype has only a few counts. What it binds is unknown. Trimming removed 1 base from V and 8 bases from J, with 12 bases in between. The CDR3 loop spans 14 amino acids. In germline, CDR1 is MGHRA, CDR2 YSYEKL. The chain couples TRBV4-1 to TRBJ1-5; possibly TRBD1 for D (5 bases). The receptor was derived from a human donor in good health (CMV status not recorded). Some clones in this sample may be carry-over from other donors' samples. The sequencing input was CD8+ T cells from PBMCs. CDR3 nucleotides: TGCGCCAGCAGCCAAGGACAGATGCGGGAGCCCCAGCATTTT. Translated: CASSQGQMREPQHF.